This T cell receptor (beta chain) comes out of a study of graft-versus-host responses after intestinal transplantation. V lost 3 bases and J lost 8, with 10 bases in between. CDR3 length: 11 residues. Germline V gives CDR1 DFQATT, CDR2 SNEGSKA (reference sequence). Method: immunoSEQ multiplex PCR; TCRdb's copy keeps in-frame clones and lacks some. The table records about 24,000 clones, approximately 40% of them present only once. The chain combines TRBV20-1 with TRBJ1-2; D gene uncertain. The specimen was alloreactive CD4+ T cells from a mixed lymphocyte reaction culture, collected before intestinal transplant. The subset is: CFSE-low proliferating T cells sorted from roughly 6-day pre-transplant mixed lymphocyte reaction (GvH or HvG direction). The TCR comes from a human patient who received an intestinal transplant. CDR3 sequence reads: CSASIIAGYTF. In DNA, the CDR3 is TGCAGTGCTAGCATTATAGCGGGCTACACCTTC.